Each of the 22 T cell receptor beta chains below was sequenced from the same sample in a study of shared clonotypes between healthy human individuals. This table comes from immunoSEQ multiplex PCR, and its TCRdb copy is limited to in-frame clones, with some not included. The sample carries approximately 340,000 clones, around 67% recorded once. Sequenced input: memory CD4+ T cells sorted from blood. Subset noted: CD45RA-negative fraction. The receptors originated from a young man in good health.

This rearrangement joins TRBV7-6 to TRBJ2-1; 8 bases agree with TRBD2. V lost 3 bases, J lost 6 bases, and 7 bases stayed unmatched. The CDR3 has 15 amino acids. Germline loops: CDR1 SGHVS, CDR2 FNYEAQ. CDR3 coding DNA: TGTGCCAGCAGCTTTCCACTAGCGGATGTCAATGAGCAGTTCTTC. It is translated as CASSFPLADVNEQFF.

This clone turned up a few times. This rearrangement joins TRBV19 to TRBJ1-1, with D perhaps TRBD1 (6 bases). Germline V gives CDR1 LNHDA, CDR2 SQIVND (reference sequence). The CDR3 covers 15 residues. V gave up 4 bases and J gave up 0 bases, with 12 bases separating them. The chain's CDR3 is CASSTRGNMNTEAFF. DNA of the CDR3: TGTGCCAGTAGTACCAGGGGAAACATGAACACTGAAGCTTTCTTT.

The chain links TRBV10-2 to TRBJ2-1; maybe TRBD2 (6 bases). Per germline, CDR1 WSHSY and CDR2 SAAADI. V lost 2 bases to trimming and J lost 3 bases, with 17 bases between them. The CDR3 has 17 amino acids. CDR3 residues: CASSEIDTGDGYNEQFF. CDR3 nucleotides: TGCGCCAGCAGTGAGATTGACACGGGAGATGGCTACAATGAGCAGTTCTTC.

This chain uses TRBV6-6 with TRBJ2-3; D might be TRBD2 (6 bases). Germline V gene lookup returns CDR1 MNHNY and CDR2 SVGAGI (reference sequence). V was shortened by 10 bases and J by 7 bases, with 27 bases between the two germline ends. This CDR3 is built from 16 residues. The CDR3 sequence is CATTGSWEAGRHTQYF. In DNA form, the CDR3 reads TGTGCCACCACAGGATCGTGGGAGGCCGGCCGTCATACGCAGTATTTT.

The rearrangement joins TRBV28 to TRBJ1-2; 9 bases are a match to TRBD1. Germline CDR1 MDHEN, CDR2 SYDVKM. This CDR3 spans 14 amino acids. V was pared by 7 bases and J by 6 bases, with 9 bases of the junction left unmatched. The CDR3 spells CASNGDREGNGYTF. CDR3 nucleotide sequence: TGTGCCAGCAACGGGGACAGGGAGGGAAATGGCTACACCTTC.

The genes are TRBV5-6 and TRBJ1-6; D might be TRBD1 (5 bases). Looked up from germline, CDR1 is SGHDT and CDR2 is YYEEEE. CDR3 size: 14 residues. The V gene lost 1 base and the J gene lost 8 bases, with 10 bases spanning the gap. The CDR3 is CASSLRGIYSPLHF. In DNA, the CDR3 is TGTGCCAGCAGCTTGCGGGGCATTTATTCACCCCTCCACTTT. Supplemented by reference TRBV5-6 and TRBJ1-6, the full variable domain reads DAGVTQSPTHLIKTRGQQVTLRCSPKSGHDTVSWYQQALGQGPQFIFQYYEEEERQRGNFPDRFSGHQFPNYSSELNVNALLLGDSALYLCASSLRGIYSPLHFGNGTRLTVT.

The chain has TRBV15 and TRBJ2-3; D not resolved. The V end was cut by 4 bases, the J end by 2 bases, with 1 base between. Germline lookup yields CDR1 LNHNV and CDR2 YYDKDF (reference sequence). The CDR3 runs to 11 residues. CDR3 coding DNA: TGTGCCACCAGCACCACAGATACGCAGTATTTT. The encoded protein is CATSTTDTQYF.

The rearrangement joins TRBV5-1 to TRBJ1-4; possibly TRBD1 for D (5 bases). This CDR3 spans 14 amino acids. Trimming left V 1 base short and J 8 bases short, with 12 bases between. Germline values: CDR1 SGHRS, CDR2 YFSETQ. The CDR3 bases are TGCGCCAGCAGCTTGTGGGGGTCGGGCGAAAAACTGTTTTTT. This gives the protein CASSLWGSGEKLFF.

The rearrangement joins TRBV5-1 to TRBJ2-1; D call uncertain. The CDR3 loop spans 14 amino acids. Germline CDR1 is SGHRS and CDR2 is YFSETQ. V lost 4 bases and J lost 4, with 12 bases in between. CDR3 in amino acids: CASSPVGSYNEQFF. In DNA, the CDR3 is TGCGCCAGCAGCCCGGTTGGGTCGTACAATGAGCAGTTCTTC.

CDR3 DNA sequence: TGTGCCAGCAGCTTAGGTCCTACCGGGACAGCTTCCTACGAGCAGTACTTC. Translated, it gives CASSLGPTGTASYEQYF. V and J are TRBV7-6 and TRBJ2-7; TRBD1 agrees at 7 bases. Germline-derived CDR1 and CDR2 are SGHVS and FNYEAQ. With V trimmed by 1 base and J by 1 base, 10 bases remained unmatched. CDR3 length equals 17 residues.

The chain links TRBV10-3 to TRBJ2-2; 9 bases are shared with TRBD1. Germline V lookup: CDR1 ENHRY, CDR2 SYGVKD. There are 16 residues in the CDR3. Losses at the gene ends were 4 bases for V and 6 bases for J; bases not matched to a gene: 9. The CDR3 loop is CAISGRRTGEAGELFF. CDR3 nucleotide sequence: TGTGCCATCAGTGGTAGGAGGACAGGGGAGGCCGGGGAGCTGTTTTTT.

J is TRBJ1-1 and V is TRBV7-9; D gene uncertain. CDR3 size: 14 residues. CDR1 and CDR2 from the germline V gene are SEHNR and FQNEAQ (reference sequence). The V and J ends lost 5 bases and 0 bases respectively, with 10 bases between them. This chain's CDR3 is CASSPGRVNTEAFF. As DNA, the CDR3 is TGTGCCAGCAGCCCCGGCCGGGTGAACACTGAAGCTTTCTTT.

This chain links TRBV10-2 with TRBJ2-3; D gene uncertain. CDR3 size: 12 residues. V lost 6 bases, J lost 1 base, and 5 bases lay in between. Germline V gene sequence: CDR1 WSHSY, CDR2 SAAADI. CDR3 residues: CASRTGTDTQYF. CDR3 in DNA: TGCGCCAGCAGAACAGGCACAGATACGCAGTATTTT.

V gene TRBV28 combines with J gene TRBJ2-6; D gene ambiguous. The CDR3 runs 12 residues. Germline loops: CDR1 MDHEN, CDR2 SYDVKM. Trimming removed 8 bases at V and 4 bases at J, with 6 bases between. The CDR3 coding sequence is TGTGCCAGCGGACGCGGGGCCAACGTCCTGACTTTC. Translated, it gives CASGRGANVLTF.

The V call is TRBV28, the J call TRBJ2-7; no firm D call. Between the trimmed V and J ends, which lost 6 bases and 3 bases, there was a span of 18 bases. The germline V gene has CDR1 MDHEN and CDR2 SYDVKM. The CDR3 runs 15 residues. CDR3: CASSPGGGWGYEQYF. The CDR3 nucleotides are TGTGCCAGCAGCCCAGGCGGCGGCTGGGGCTACGAGCAGTACTTC.

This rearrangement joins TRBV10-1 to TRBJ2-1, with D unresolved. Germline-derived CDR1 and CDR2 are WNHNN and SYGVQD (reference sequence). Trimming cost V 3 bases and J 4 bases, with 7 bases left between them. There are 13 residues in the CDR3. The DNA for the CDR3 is TGCGCCAGCAGTGACACAGATTACAATGAGCAGTTCTTC. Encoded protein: CASSDTDYNEQFF.

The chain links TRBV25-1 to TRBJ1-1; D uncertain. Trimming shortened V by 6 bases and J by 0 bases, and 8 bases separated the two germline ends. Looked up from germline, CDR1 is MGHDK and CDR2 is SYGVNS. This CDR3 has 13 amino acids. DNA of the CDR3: TGTGCCAGCAGCCCCGTCTTGAACACTGAAGCTTTCTTT. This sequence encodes CASSPVLNTEAFF.

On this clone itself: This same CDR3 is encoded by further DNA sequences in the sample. Here the CDR3 DNA reads TGTGCCAGCAGCTCGGGCAATCAGCCCCAGCATTTT. Translating gives CASSSGNQPQHF. The rearrangement links TRBV28 to TRBJ1-5; D unresolved. The ends were cut back, 6 bases at V and 2 bases at J, with 5 bases in the middle. The germline V gene has CDR1 MDHEN and CDR2 SYDVKM. The CDR3 totals 12 residues.

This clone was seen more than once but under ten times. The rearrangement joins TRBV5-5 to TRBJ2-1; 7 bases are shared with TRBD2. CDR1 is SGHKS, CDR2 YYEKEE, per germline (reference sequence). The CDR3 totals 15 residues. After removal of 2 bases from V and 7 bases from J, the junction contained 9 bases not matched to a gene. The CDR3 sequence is CASSLGPGLRNEQFF. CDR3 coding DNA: TGTGCCAGCAGCTTAGGTCCGGGACTAAGGAATGAGCAGTTCTTC. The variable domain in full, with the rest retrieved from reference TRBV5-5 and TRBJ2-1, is DAGVTQSPTHLIKTRGQQVTLRCSPISGHKSVSWYQQVLGQGPQFIFQYYEKEERGRGNFPDRFSARQFPNYSSELNVNALLLGDSALYLCASSLGPGLRNEQFFGPGTRLTVL.

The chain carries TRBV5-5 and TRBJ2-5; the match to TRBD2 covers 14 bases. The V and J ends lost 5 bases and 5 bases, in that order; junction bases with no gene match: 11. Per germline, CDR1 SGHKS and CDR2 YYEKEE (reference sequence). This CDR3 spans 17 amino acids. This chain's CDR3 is CASSLGTSGSIGETQYF. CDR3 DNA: TGTGCCAGCAGTCTTGGGACTAGCGGGAGTATCGGGGAGACCCAGTACTTC. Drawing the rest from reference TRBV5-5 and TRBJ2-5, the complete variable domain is DAGVTQSPTHLIKTRGQQVTLRCSPISGHKSVSWYQQVLGQGPQFIFQYYEKEERGRGNFPDRFSARQFPNYSSELNVNALLLGDSALYLCASSLGTSGSIGETQYFGPGTRLLVL.

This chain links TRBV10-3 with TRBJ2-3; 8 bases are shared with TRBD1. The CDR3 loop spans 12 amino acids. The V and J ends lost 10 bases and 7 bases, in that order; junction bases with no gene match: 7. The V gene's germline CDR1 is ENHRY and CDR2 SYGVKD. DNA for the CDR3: TGTGCCACAGGGGGCCCACCGAATACGCAGTATTTT. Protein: CATGGPPNTQYF.

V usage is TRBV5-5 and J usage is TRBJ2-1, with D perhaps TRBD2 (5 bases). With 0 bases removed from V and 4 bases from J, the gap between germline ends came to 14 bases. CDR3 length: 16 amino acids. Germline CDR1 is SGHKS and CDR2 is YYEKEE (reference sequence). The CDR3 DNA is TGTGCCAGCAGCTTGGGTCCAGCCACGGGGTACAATGAGCAGTTCTTC. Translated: CASSLGPATGYNEQFF.